These 25 T cell receptor beta chains were all obtained from the same sample, sequenced in a study of neurological immune-mediated disorders (dated by TCRdb to between 2017 and 2020). The library came from 5' RACE. The reads were generated on an Illumina HiSeq 2500. In TCRdb, the public reads were trimmed at Q25 with fastp and aligned with MiXCR, with productive beta chains retained. Here each entry gathers all rows of one CDR3 protein and keeps the most common genes and DNA. In this sample the table shows around 130,000 distinct CDR3 sequences, 3% to 3.5% of which occur a single time. The top ten clones comprise 1% to 1.5% of the sample. The sample consisted of PBMCs. All receptors derive from a woman younger than 45 with multiple sclerosis.

This clonotype was found a few times. The chain joins TRBV9 to TRBJ2-2; D possibly corresponds to TRBD2 (6 bases). The CDR3 is made up of 13 amino acids. V was pared by 6 bases and J by 4 bases, with 10 bases between. Germline values: CDR1 SGDLS, CDR2 YYNGEE. This CDR3 reads CASTREVTGELFF. The DNA for the CDR3 is TGTGCCAGCACCAGGGAGGTCACCGGGGAGCTGTTTTTT.

The sample holds many counts of this clonotype. This chain links TRBV6-2 or TRBV6-3 with TRBJ2-2; the match to TRBD1 covers 8 bases. Germline V gene lookup returns CDR1 MNHEY and CDR2 SVGEGT. The CDR3 loop spans 14 amino acids. The ends lost 8 bases at V and 6 bases at J; junction bases unmatched: 8. CDR3 protein: CASQGAARSGELFF. In nucleotides, the CDR3 is TGTGCCAGCCAGGGGGCAGCGCGGTCCGGGGAGCTGTTTTTT.

The sample holds many counts of this clonotype. In DNA form, the CDR3 reads TGCGCCAGCAGCTTGAACAGGGTCTTGGGGACTGAAGCTTTCTTT. This translates into CASSLNRVLGTEAFF. The rearrangement uses TRBV5-1 and TRBJ1-1; TRBD1 might be the D (6 bases). V lost 1 base to trimming and J lost 5 bases, with 15 bases between them. The CDR3 has 15 residues. Germline CDR1 and CDR2: SGHRS and YFSETQ.

There are many counts of this clonotype. The rearrangement joins TRBV20-1 to TRBJ2-7; 8 nucleotides match TRBD2. V lost 1 base and J lost 7; bases outside the gene matches: 6. CDR1 is DFQATT and CDR2 is SNEGSKA in the germline V gene (reference sequence). This CDR3 comprises 13 residues. For the CDR3, the DNA is TGCAGTGCTAGAGGGCCGGGGGGGCAAGAGCAGTACTTC. It encodes CSARGPGGQEQYF.

The sample holds many counts of this clonotype. This chain connects TRBV20-1 to TRBJ1-5, with D possibly being TRBD1 (6 bases). Deletions cut 3 bases from V and 4 bases from J, with 13 bases between. Germline V gene sequence: CDR1 DFQATT, CDR2 SNEGSKA (reference sequence). There are 14 residues in the CDR3. CDR3 sequence (DNA): TGCAGTGCTAGTAGGGGGGGGCCTAATCAGCCCCAGCATTTT. This encodes CSASRGGPNQPQHF.

This clonotype was recorded many times. The V call is TRBV5-1, the J call TRBJ1-1; D remains ambiguous. Deletions cut 4 bases from V and 3 bases from J, with 13 bases between. The CDR3 is 14 residues long. CDR1 is SGHRS and CDR2 is YFSETQ in the germline V gene. The CDR3 sequence is CASSPVLGDTEAFF. CDR3 DNA: TGCGCCAGCAGCCCGGTACTTGGGGACACTGAAGCTTTCTTT.

This clonotype was detected ten times or more. This sequence joins TRBV7-9 and TRBJ1-6, with D perhaps TRBD1 (6 bases). V lost 5 bases and J lost 7, with 12 bases in between. Germline-derived CDR1 and CDR2 are SEHNR and FQNEAQ (reference sequence). The CDR3 runs 14 residues. CDR3 loop: CASSPTGLNSPLHF. CDR3 nucleotide sequence: TGTGCCAGCAGCCCTACAGGGTTGAATTCACCCCTCCACTTT.

This clonotype was seen repeatedly, ten times or more. This rearrangement joins TRBV15 to TRBJ2-5, with D uncertain. The length of the CDR3 is 14 residues. Trimming cost V 4 bases and J 0 bases, with 9 bases left between them. Germline lookup yields CDR1 LNHNV and CDR2 YYDKDF (reference sequence). This CDR3 is CATSNPRYQETQYF. CDR3 sequence (DNA): TGTGCCACCAGCAATCCCCGGTACCAAGAGACCCAGTACTTC.

This clonotype has a count of ten or more. The rearrangement joins TRBV19 to TRBJ1-2; D possibly corresponds to TRBD1 (6 bases). The CDR3 loop spans 17 amino acids. Germline V lookup: CDR1 LNHDA, CDR2 SQIVND (reference sequence). Trimming took 8 bases from V and 2 from J, leaving 24 bases between them. In nucleotides, the CDR3 is TGTGCCAGTCGCAAAATAGGGACAACTGCACTAAACTATGGCTACACCTTC. Encoded protein: CASRKIGTTALNYGYTF.

The sample holds many counts of this clonotype. The CDR3 bases are TGTGCCAGCAGCCAAGACCTCTCCGGGTGGGACAGAGCCTACAATGAGCAGTTCTTC. Protein: CASSQDLSGWDRAYNEQFF. J is TRBJ2-1 and V is TRBV3-1; 7 bases map to TRBD1. Germline CDR1 and CDR2: LGHDT and YNNKEL (reference sequence). With 0 bases clipped from V and 2 bases from J, the junction kept 13 bases outside the gene matches. The CDR3 sequence is 19 residues long.

This clonotype was observed at least ten times. The CDR3 region is CASSVELAGVNEQFF. CDR3 DNA sequence: TGTGCCAGCAGCGTAGAACTAGCGGGAGTTAACGAGCAGTTCTTC. This chain links TRBV9 with TRBJ2-1, with 11 bases that match TRBD2. CDR3 length: 15 residues. V lost 0 bases and J lost 10; bases outside the gene matches: 6. CDR1 and CDR2 (germline): SGDLS, YYNGEE.

Many counts were recorded for this clonotype. The genes are TRBV15 and TRBJ2-3; D uncertain. Trimming took 6 bases from V and 1 from J, leaving 11 bases between them. CDR1 is LNHNV and CDR2 is YYDKDF in the germline V gene (reference sequence). The CDR3 sequence is 14 residues long. The CDR3 sequence is CATSPSLGTDTQYF. The CDR3 region has the DNA TGTGCCACCAGTCCGAGCCTCGGCACAGATACGCAGTATTTT.

The sample holds many counts of this clonotype. The chain links TRBV19 to TRBJ2-1; 7 bases match TRBD2. CDR3 length: 14 amino acids. CDR1 and CDR2 (germline): LNHDA, SQIVND (reference sequence). V lost 7 bases and J lost 3; bases outside the gene matches: 6. CDR3 sequence reads: CASTPGLNYNEQFF. Here the CDR3 DNA reads TGTGCCAGTACCCCGGGACTAAACTACAATGAGCAGTTCTTC.

This clonotype was recorded many times. This sequence joins TRBV12-3 or TRBV12-4 and TRBJ2-5; 7 bases are shared with TRBD1. The CDR3 is 13 amino acids. Trimming cost V 8 bases and J 4 bases; bases outside gene matches: 7. The CDR3 sequence is CASGRQGGETQYF. CDR3 DNA: TGTGCCAGCGGCAGACAGGGTGGAGAGACCCAGTACTTC.

This clonotype was recorded many times. The chain has TRBV10-1 and TRBJ2-2; weak D call: TRBD1 (5 bases). This CDR3 is 16 amino acids long. Germline CDR1 is WNHNN and CDR2 is SYGVQD (reference sequence). The V end was cut by 2 bases, the J end by 1 base, with 11 bases between. The CDR3 DNA sequence: TGCGCCAGCAGTGAGGGCAGGGCGAGGAACACCGGGGAGCTGTTTTTT. Amino acid sequence: CASSEGRARNTGELFF.

The table lists this clonotype with many counts. The V and J genes are TRBV29-1 and TRBJ2-1, with TRBD2 identical over 8 bases. This CDR3 comprises 16 residues. Germline values: CDR1 SQVTM, CDR2 ANQGSEA. The trim removed 6 bases at V and 0 bases at J, leaving 10 bases unmatched. The CDR3 region has the DNA TGCAGCGTACCGGCGGGGGGCCTGAGCTCCTACAATGAGCAGTTCTTC. Translated, it gives CSVPAGGLSSYNEQFF.

This clonotype appeared many times. V gene TRBV27 combines with J gene TRBJ1-5; no clear D gene. Trimming took 9 bases from V and 2 from J, leaving 17 bases between them. CDR3 size: 15 residues. Per germline, CDR1 MNHEY and CDR2 SMNVEV (reference sequence). CDR3 protein: CASSPGAGGNQPQHF. Here the CDR3 DNA reads TGTGCCAGTTCTCCCGGCGCCGGGGGCAATCAGCCCCAGCATTTT.

This clonotype was counted ten times or more. This chain connects TRBV7-2 to TRBJ2-7, with D hard to call. Germline values: CDR1 SGHTA, CDR2 FQGNSA. V shed 0 bases and J shed 4 bases, with 7 bases lying between them. CDR3 length: 13 residues. In nucleotides, the CDR3 is TGTGCCAGCAGCTTAGCCAGGCCATACGAGCAGTACTTC. It yields the protein CASSLARPYEQYF. The whole variable domain, filled in from reference TRBV7-2 and TRBJ2-7, reads GAGVSQSPSNKVTEKGKDVELRCDPISGHTALYWYRQSLGQGLEFLIYFQGNSAPDKSGLPSDRFSAERTGGSVSTLTIQRTQQEDSAVYLCASSLARPYEQYFGPGTRLTVT.

The CDR3 nucleotides are TGTGCCAGCAGGCGGTACACTAGCGGGGGAACTTACAATGAGCAGTTCTTC. Encoded protein: CASRRYTSGGTYNEQFF. V gene TRBV5-4 combines with J gene TRBJ2-1; 11 positions match TRBD2. The CDR3 is 17 residues long. Germline CDR1 and CDR2: SGHNT and YYREEE (reference sequence). Trimming cost V 5 bases and J 4 bases; bases outside gene matches: 11.

This clonotype was seen many times. This CDR3 reads CASSLAPGTGWGNTEAFF. CDR3 DNA sequence: TGCGCCAGCAGCTTGGCCCCTGGGACAGGGTGGGGGAACACTGAAGCTTTCTTT. This chain joins TRBV5-1 and TRBJ1-1, with 9 bases identical to TRBD1. Germline V gene data show CDR1 as SGHRS and CDR2 as YFSETQ. This CDR3 has 18 amino acids. Unmatched junction bases numbered 10, after V lost 0 bases and J lost 1 base.

The chain carries TRBV20-1 and TRBJ2-7; D unresolved. V lost 1 base to trimming and J lost 9 bases, with 13 bases between them. Germline lookup yields CDR1 DFQATT and CDR2 SNEGSKA (reference sequence). The CDR3 covers 12 residues. CDR3 in amino acids: CSARVGSDRQYF. The CDR3 bases are TGCAGTGCTAGAGTAGGATCCGACCGGCAGTACTTC.

This clonotype was counted at least ten times. The rearrangement joins TRBV5-1 to TRBJ2-5; D call uncertain. Looked up from germline, CDR1 is SGHRS and CDR2 is YFSETQ. The CDR3 has 14 amino acids. Trimming shortened V by 0 bases and J by 5 bases, and 11 bases separated the two germline ends. The CDR3 DNA follows: TGCGCCAGCAGCTTGGCCGGTTTTAAGGAGACCCAGTACTTC. It codes for CASSLAGFKETQYF. Drawing the rest from reference TRBV5-1 and TRBJ2-5, the complete variable domain is KAGVTQTPRYLIKTRGQQVTLSCSPISGHRSVSWYQQTPGQGLQFLFEYFSETQRNKGNFPGRFSGRQFSNSRSEMNVSTLELGDSALYLCASSLAGFKETQYFGPGTRLLVL.

This clonotype was seen repeatedly, ten times or more. The V call is TRBV25-1, the J call TRBJ1-2; D unclear. Germline CDR1 MGHDK, CDR2 SYGVNS. The CDR3 totals 14 residues. The V end lost 6 bases, the J end lost 6 bases, and 17 bases lay between the germline ends. CDR3 bases: TGTGCCAGCAGAGCCCCGGGGTTATGGAATGGCTACACCTTC. Translation: CASRAPGLWNGYTF.

At least ten counts were recorded for this clonotype. The rearrangement uses TRBV28 and TRBJ2-3; D remains ambiguous. CDR1 is MDHEN and CDR2 is SYDVKM in the germline V gene. The CDR3 runs to 13 residues. V was clipped by 6 bases and J by 1 base, with 8 bases between them. CDR3 protein: CASRGMGTDTQYF. The CDR3 DNA reads as TGTGCCAGCAGAGGGATGGGCACAGATACGCAGTATTTT.

This clonotype has ten or more counts. This rearrangement joins TRBV5-1 to TRBJ1-1; possibly TRBD1 for D (5 bases). With 3 bases removed from V and 2 bases from J, the gap between germline ends came to 11 bases. Germline loops: CDR1 SGHRS, CDR2 YFSETQ. The CDR3 length is 14 residues. CDR3 region: CASSWSRGNTEAFF. CDR3 bases: TGCGCCAGCAGCTGGAGCCGGGGCAACACTGAAGCTTTCTTT.